The clone carrying this T cell receptor (beta chain) was counted between two and nine times. Antigen specificity is unknown. The junction departs from the called germline gene at one end, perhaps through a read error. These data come from a study of OX40 agonist ivuxolimab in advanced cancers. Whole-study results and caveats: Clonal expansion from baseline to week 6 occurred in both CD4+ and CD8+ T cells.

This table comes from immunoSEQ multiplex PCR, and its TCRdb copy is limited to in-frame clones, with some not included. Here the sample spans 15,000 to 25,000 clones, 83% being singletons. The germline V gene has CDR1 SGHRS and CDR2 YFSETQ. There are 11 residues in the CDR3. The sequencing here drew on CD4+ or CD8+ T cells sorted from blood, taken in a trial of the OX40 agonist ivuxolimab. This chain joins TRBV5-1 and TRBJ2-7; D is undetermined. This receptor was taken from an adult with an advanced solid tumor such as melanoma, head and neck, liver or kidney cancer. CDR3 DNA sequence: TGCGCCAGCAGCTCTACATACGGGCAGTACTTC. It codes for CASSSTYGQYF.